The entry below gives a single T cell receptor (beta chain) sequence along with its context. This entry comes from a study of T cell clones after liver transplantation. Study in general: TCRbeta sequencing after a pre-transplant mixed lymphocyte reaction identified graft-donor-reactive clones, later tracked in post-transplant blood. At least one year of complete immunosuppression withdrawal without enzymes over twice normal defined tolerance.

Data came from immunoSEQ multiplex PCR; TCRdb stores just in-frame clones and leaves some out. The sample records more than 95,000 clones, 84% being singletons. V was clipped by 1 base and J by 3 bases, with 15 bases between them. The germline V gene encodes CDR1 MNHEY and CDR2 SMNVEV (reference sequence). The CDR3 sequence is 17 residues long. The chain uses TRBV27 and TRBJ2-2; TRBD1 might be the D (6 bases). The TCR sequence derives from a human patient who received a liver transplant. Some T cells could come from the graft donor. The sequences come from CD4+ T cells from blood, collected around 48 months after liver transplant. CDR3 in DNA: TGTGCCAGCAGTTTATTAACACAGGGTCTCGACACCGGGGAGCTGTTTTTT. Translating gives CASSLLTQGLDTGELFF.